A single sample is the source of the 21 T cell receptor beta chains below, sequenced in a study of T cells in Graves' hyperthyroidism and ophthalmopathy. Researchers amplified the TCR beta CDR3 regions from RNA transcripts. The HTBI primer set served for first-round RT-PCR of the TCR CDR3. MiXCR, applied by TCRdb to the multiplex PCR reads, yields one record per CDR3 protein. This table has around 210,000 distinct CDR3 sequences, about a sixth appearing once. Sequencing input: blood. The receptors originated from a woman aged 45 to 65 with Graves' hyperthyroidism.

This clonotype was picked up many times. V is TRBV20-1 and J is TRBJ2-1, with TRBD1 matching over 12 bases. V shed 4 bases, J shed 9 bases, and the junction held 13 bases outside the gene matches. Germline V gene lookup returns CDR1 DFQATT and CDR2 SNEGSKA (reference sequence). The CDR3 sequence is 16 residues long. CDR3 amino acids: CSAKAASGTGGFEQFF. As DNA, the CDR3 is TGCAGTGCTAAAGCGGCTTCCGGGACAGGGGGCTTTGAGCAGTTCTTC.

Details on this clonotype: This clone may be a read error of a much larger clone one base away. The V call is TRBV6-1, the J call TRBJ2-1; 9 nucleotides match TRBD2. Gene TRBJ2-7 matches the end of the DNA better, so the J call may be wrong. CDR1 and CDR2 (germline): MNHNS, SASEGT. This CDR3 has 13 amino acids. DNA of the CDR3: TGTGCCACCACTAGCGGGCCTTACAATGAGCAGTACTTC. Translating it yields CATTSGPYNEQYF.

In this sample, this clonotype turned up many times. In DNA form, the CDR3 reads TGTGCCAGCAGCTTAACTGCCCCAAAGGACACTGAAGCTTTCTTT. Translated: CASSLTAPKDTEAFF. The gene calls are TRBV7-9 and TRBJ1-1; D not resolved. The CDR3 consists of 15 residues. In germline, CDR1 is SEHNR, CDR2 FQNEAQ (reference sequence). V dropped 2 bases and J dropped 3 bases, with 13 bases sitting between them.

This clonotype was counted ten times or more. This chain joins TRBV11-2 and TRBJ2-3; D is unresolved. There are 12 residues in the CDR3. V dropped 5 bases and J dropped 2 bases, with 5 bases sitting between them. CDR1 is SGHAT, CDR2 FQNNGV, per germline. The CDR3 DNA reads as TGTGCCAGCAGCCCATACACAGATACGCAGTATTTT. Translating it yields CASSPYTDTQYF.

This clonotype was found many times. The chain has TRBV3-1 and TRBJ1-2; D not resolved. Trimming took off 0 bases at V and 4 bases at J, with 12 bases between the two ends. This CDR3 is built from 15 residues. Germline values: CDR1 LGHDT, CDR2 YNNKEL (reference sequence). The CDR3 sequence: CASSQEGVSSYGYTF. In DNA form, the CDR3 reads TGTGCCAGCAGCCAAGAAGGAGTTTCTAGCTATGGCTACACCTTC.

In its sample, this clonotype was seen many times. This sequence joins TRBV10-1 and TRBJ2-1, with TRBD2 matching 8 bases. With 4 bases clipped from V and 6 bases from J, the junction kept 5 bases outside the gene matches. Germline loops: CDR1 WNHNN, CDR2 SYGVQD (reference sequence). The CDR3 is 14 residues long. In DNA form, the CDR3 reads TGCGCCAGCAGTGCCGGGACTAGTGTCAATGAGCAGTTCTTC. It specifies CASSAGTSVNEQFF.

V usage is TRBV28 and J usage is TRBJ1-2; D perhaps matches TRBD1 (6 bases). The CDR3 is 17 amino acids. Germline assignment: CDR1 MDHEN and CDR2 SYDVKM. With 6 bases removed from V and 4 bases from J, the gap between germline ends came to 24 bases. The CDR3 nucleotides read TGTGCCAGCAGCTTTGGGGGCAATACCGTCGACATCTATGGCTACACCTTC. It encodes CASSFGGNTVDIYGYTF.

In its sample, this clonotype was seen a few times. V is TRBV7-9 and J is TRBJ1-2, with D unclear. CDR3 length: 13 amino acids. The germline CDR1 and CDR2 sequences are SEHNR and FQNEAQ (reference sequence). Between the trimmed V and J ends, which lost 1 base and 8 bases, there was a span of 11 bases. The CDR3 spells CASSLEEGRGYTF. CDR3 in DNA: TGTGCCAGCAGCTTAGAAGAGGGCCGCGGCTACACCTTC.

This clonotype ranks as medium-sized. This chain connects TRBV5-1 to TRBJ2-2, with D perhaps matching TRBD2 (6 bases). This CDR3 contains 15 residues. Germline CDR1 and CDR2: SGHRS and YFSETQ. The V end was cut by 8 bases, the J end by 3 bases, with 17 bases between. CDR3 DNA: TGCGCCAGTCTGCGGTTGTGGGGGGACACCGGGGAGCTGTTTTTT. It encodes CASLRLWGDTGELFF.

The chain joins TRBV12-3 or TRBV12-4 to TRBJ2-2, with 11 bases matching TRBD2. The CDR3 runs to 16 residues. V lost 6 bases, J lost 6 bases, and 9 bases stayed unmatched. CDR3 coding DNA: TGTGCCAGCAGGACTAGCGGGACCCAGGTGGCCGGGGAGCTGTTTTTT. It yields the protein CASRTSGTQVAGELFF.

The chain combines TRBV5-1 with TRBJ2-5; perhaps D is TRBD1 or TRBD2 (6 bases each). Trimming took off 3 bases at V and 5 bases at J, with 14 bases between the two ends. This CDR3 is 14 amino acids long. Germline CDR1 reads SGHRS; CDR2 reads YFSETQ. The CDR3, as DNA: TGCGCCAGCAGCTGGGGGGCAGGGATGGAGACCCAGTACTTC. This translates into CASSWGAGMETQYF.

This clonotype was recorded at least ten times. The chain joins TRBV5-5 to TRBJ2-1; D might be TRBD2 (7 bases). V was trimmed by 0 bases and J by 1 base, leaving 14 bases between them. Germline CDR1 and CDR2: SGHKS and YYEKEE (reference sequence). There are 17 residues in the CDR3. The CDR3: CASSLVAGASSYNEQFF. The CDR3 nucleotides are TGTGCCAGCAGCTTGGTGGCGGGGGCGAGTTCCTACAATGAGCAGTTCTTC.

V and J are TRBV6-1 and TRBJ2-6, with D unresolved. Trimming removed 7 bases from V and 0 bases from J, with 16 bases in between. Looked up from germline, CDR1 is MNHNS and CDR2 is SASEGT. This CDR3 is 17 amino acids long. CDR3 DNA: TGTGCCAGCACCCGATCGTCGGGTCCCTCTGGGGCCAACGTCCTGACTTTC. Protein product: CASTRSSGPSGANVLTF.

This clonotype has a handful of counts. The chain couples TRBV9 to TRBJ2-1; TRBD1 or TRBD2 may be the D gene (5 bases each). This CDR3 is 16 amino acids long. Trimming removed 2 bases from V and 0 bases from J, with 12 bases in between. Germline CDR1 is SGDLS and CDR2 is YYNGEE. Here the CDR3 DNA reads TGTGCCAGCAGCGTGGCAACGGGACCCTCCTACAATGAGCAGTTCTTC. This translates into CASSVATGPSYNEQFF.

This clonotype has a count of ten or more. The chain is built from TRBV12-3 or TRBV12-4 and TRBJ2-2, with 14 bases lining up with TRBD2. This CDR3 region has 18 residues. The V gene end was trimmed by 5 bases and the J gene end by 0 bases; junction bases not matched to a gene: 5. The CDR3 sequence: CASSRLAGGFSNTGELFF. For the CDR3, the DNA is TGTGCCAGCAGTAGACTAGCGGGAGGGTTCTCGAACACCGGGGAGCTGTTTTTT.

This rearrangement joins TRBV7-9 to TRBJ1-2; D call uncertain. Trimming took 3 bases from V and 8 from J, leaving 16 bases between them. From germline, CDR1 is SEHNR and CDR2 FQNEAQ (reference sequence). The CDR3 covers 14 residues. DNA of the CDR3: TGTGCCAGCAGCTTTAAAGGGAAGACCCAGGGCTACACCTTC. Protein sequence: CASSFKGKTQGYTF.

In its sample, this clonotype was seen many times. The chain employs TRBV19 and TRBJ1-2; 7 bases are shared with TRBD1. Germline V CDR1 and CDR2: LNHDA, SQIVND (reference sequence). With 0 bases clipped from V and 7 bases from J, the junction kept 5 bases outside the gene matches. This CDR3 contains 14 residues. The CDR3 sequence: CASSIDGDSSGYTF. DNA of the CDR3: TGTGCCAGTAGTATAGATGGGGACAGCAGTGGCTACACCTTC.

The CDR3, as DNA: TGTGCCAGCAGTTTATTCACCGGGACAGGGGGAAACACCATATATTTT. Translation gives CASSLFTGTGGNTIYF. The V gene is TRBV28, the J gene TRBJ1-3; 9 positions match TRBD1. The CDR3 spans 16 residues. V lost 1 base, J lost 4 bases, and 5 bases stayed unmatched. Germline-derived CDR1 and CDR2 are MDHEN and SYDVKM. Full variable domain (outside the CDR3, taken from reference TRBV28 and TRBJ1-3): DVKVTQSSRYLVKRTGEKVFLECVQDMDHENMFWYRQDPGLGLRLIYFSYDVKMKEKGDIPEGYSVSREKKERFSLILESASTNQTSMYLCASSLFTGTGGNTIYFGEGSWLTVV.

This clonotype was detected ten times or more. The V call is TRBV2, the J call TRBJ1-2, with TRBD1 matching over 7 bases. This CDR3 has 15 amino acids. Germline loops: CDR1 SNHLY, CDR2 FYNNEI. Trimming removed 1 base from V and 8 bases from J; junction bases left unmatched: 10. CDR3 DNA sequence: TGTGCCAGCAGTGAAGAAGGGACAGTCGCTAGGGGCTACACCTTC. This gives the protein CASSEEGTVARGYTF. Together with reference TRBV2 and TRBJ1-2, the CDR3 gives the full variable domain: EPEVTQTPSHQVTQMGQEVILRCVPISNHLYFYWYRQILGQKVEFLVSFYNNEISEKSEIFDDQFSVERPDGSNFTLKIRSTKLEDSAMYFCASSEEGTVARGYTFGSGTRLTVV.

This clonotype was counted ten times or more. The V and J genes are TRBV6-2 or TRBV6-3 and TRBJ1-5; D is unclear. The CDR3 contains 11 residues. Germline values: CDR1 MNHEY, CDR2 SVGEGT. V shed 5 bases and J shed 7 bases, with 6 bases lying between them. The chain's CDR3 is CASSNGQPQHF. CDR3 coding DNA: TGTGCCAGCAGTAACGGACAGCCCCAGCATTTT.

The rearrangement links TRBV7-3 to TRBJ2-7; perhaps D is TRBD1 or TRBD2 (5 bases each). The CDR3 consists of 15 residues. The V end was cut by 2 bases, the J end by 2 bases, with 13 bases between. Germline V CDR1 and CDR2: SGHTA, FQGTGA. The CDR3 coding sequence is TGTGCCAGCAGCTTAGTTGTCGGGGCACCCTACGAGCAGTACTTC. This encodes CASSLVVGAPYEQYF.